This T cell receptor beta chain derives from a study of T cell repertoires in cytomegalovirus infection. TCRdb re-derived calls from the reads in MiXCR, one entry per CDR3 protein. The sample lists approximately 400,000 distinct CDR3 sequences, 30% to 40% occurring once. This clonotype has only a few counts. The junction had 4 bases not matched to a gene; V was cut back by 0 bases and J by 1 base. CDR3 length: 17 amino acids. Germline lookup yields CDR1 MGHRA and CDR2 YSYEKL. The sequence was obtained from a human donor in good health (CMV status not recorded). Some clones in this sample may be carry-over from other donors' samples. Source material: PBMCs. This chain links TRBV4-1 with TRBJ2-3, with 10 bases fitting TRBD2. The CDR3 DNA sequence: TGCGCCAGCAGCCAAGACCGTGGGACTAGCGGCACAGATACGCAGTATTTT. It is translated as CASSQDRGTSGTDTQYF.